This T cell receptor (beta chain) was captured by sequencing in a study of T cell repertoires in cytomegalovirus infection. Broader study findings: The cumulative frequency of public TCR beta families distinguished individuals who carried CMV together with the relevant HLA.

The V end lost 2 bases, the J end lost 4 bases, and 14 bases lay between the germline ends. The CDR3 sequence is 15 residues long. CDR1 and CDR2 (germline): KGHSH, LQKENI. This clonotype was seen only a few times. Antigen unknown. TCRdb fed the reads into MiXCR, producing one record per CDR3 protein. Of hundreds of thousands of distinct CDR3 sequences in the sample, roughly a third were seen once. The sequence was collected from a human donor in good health (CMV status not recorded). Some clones in this sample may be carry-over from other donors' samples. Sample: cultured PBMCs, taken from culture after CMV antigen stimulation. The chain is built from TRBV18 and TRBJ2-5, with D hard to call. In nucleotides, the CDR3 is TGTGCCAGCTCACCAGACGAGATCCGGTTAGAGACCCAGTACTTC. Translated: CASSPDEIRLETQYF.